This T cell receptor (beta chain) emerged from a study of T cells after yellow fever vaccination. Study at large: Fractions low in cell number were prepared with SMART-Seq v4 Ultra Low Input. Study results and caveats: A small proportion of clonotypes was detected in both the CD4 and CD8 compartments. The secondary response was weaker but peaked faster, day 5 versus 15.

Concerning this clonotype: As yet, its antigen is unknown.

TCRdb re-derived calls from the 5' RACE reads in MiXCR, one entry per CDR3 protein. The sample yields hundreds of thousands of distinct CDR3 sequences, about 14% seen once. The sample consisted of PBMCs, taken on the day of the yellow fever booster vaccination. This TCR was sampled from a man aged 25 to 45 who received the YFV17D yellow fever vaccine.

CDR3 DNA sequence: TGTGCCAGCAGACAACAGTCGTTCGACGAGCAGTACTTC. Amino acids: CASRQQSFDEQYF. The genes are TRBV6-6 and TRBJ2-7, with unresolved D. V was pared by 6 bases and J by 5 bases, with 14 bases between. This CDR3 has 13 amino acids. Germline V gives CDR1 MNHNY, CDR2 SVGAGI (reference sequence).